A selection of T cell receptor beta chains follows, all from one sample in a study of beta chain features in type 1 diabetes. The table came from immunoSEQ multiplex PCR; TCRdb's copy has only in-frame clones and leaves some out. The sample carries 640,000 or so clones, over 12% recorded once. The material sequenced was naive CD4+ T cells from blood. Receptor source: a man aged 18 to 30 with type 1 diabetes. The CDR3 runs from the conserved cysteine through the conserved F or W.

j_call,v_call,cdr3_aa
TRBJ2-7,TRBV30,CAWSTGTGLFYEQYF
TRBJ1-5,TRBV6-1,CASSDRGRGSNQPQHF
TRBJ2-7,TRBV28,CASSLPQGSYEQYF
TRBJ1-6,TRBV28,CASSRYGQVTFVPNSPLHF
TRBJ2-7,TRBV30,CAWRSSSGGGVSYEQYF
TRBJ2-5,TRBV5-6,CASSFYGGRALTRQETQYF
TRBJ2-4,TRBV30,CAWLGKFGAKNIQYF
TRBJ2-5,TRBV6-5,CASSRGTGQETQYF
TRBJ1-4,TRBV6-5,CASSYSRGGGDEKLFF
TRBJ1-1,TRBV4-2,CASRKTGENTEAFF
TRBJ2-6,TRBV19,CATQRTGAPLGANVLTF
TRBJ1-2,TRBV6-7,CARSHEQDYNYGYTF
TRBJ2-5,TRBV7-7,CASSLGGFKVETQYF
TRBJ1-2,TRBV5-4,CASNPGYLDGYTF
TRBJ2-1,TRBV7-9,CASSLGSLSSYNEQFF
TRBJ1-2,TRBV28,CASNTQKIYGYTF
TRBJ2-7,TRBV29-1,CSVTQHDHEQYF
TRBJ1-2,TRBV7-9,CASSPLVQPLSAGGYTF
TRBJ1-1,TRBV30,CAWSVGTPGMNEAFF
TRBJ1-2,TRBV11-2,CASSLLPFNYGYTF
TRBJ1-4,TRBV30,CAWRSPVANEKLFF
TRBJ2-7,TRBV4-2,CASSQDSTYEQYF
TRBJ2-1,TRBV7-9,CASSLGNPNEQFF
TRBJ1-1,TRBV10-3,CAIGDTEAFF
TRBJ2-3,TRBV30,CAWSVTGQDTQYF
TRBJ2-5,TRBV5-1,CASSQGTVQETQYF
TRBJ2-1,TRBV2,CASKRAGTATLDEQFF
TRBJ2-6,TRBV5-1,CASSLKVDGLSSGANVLTF
TRBJ2-7,TRBV25-1,CASSDAGQGTYEQYF
TRBJ1-5,TRBV30,CAWSSWGKGNQPQHF
TRBJ2-3,TRBV28,CASTPVGGPGAMDTQYF
TRBJ2-5,TRBV9,CASSVVRFGLAGDQETQYF
TRBJ1-1,TRBV7-3,CASSAEPGYTEAFF
TRBJ2-7,TRBV9,CASSVAGPYEQYF
TRBJ2-3,TRBV28,CASWRSGPQGTQYF
TRBJ2-1,TRBV6-5,CASSYGPKSSYNEQFF
TRBJ1-1,TRBV6-5,CASSYPGVVGAFF
TRBJ2-3,TRBV2,CASSEVAGGWDTQYF
TRBJ2-7,TRBV23-1,CASSPRGGISYEQYF
TRBJ2-3,TRBV2,CASSVIPTDTQYF